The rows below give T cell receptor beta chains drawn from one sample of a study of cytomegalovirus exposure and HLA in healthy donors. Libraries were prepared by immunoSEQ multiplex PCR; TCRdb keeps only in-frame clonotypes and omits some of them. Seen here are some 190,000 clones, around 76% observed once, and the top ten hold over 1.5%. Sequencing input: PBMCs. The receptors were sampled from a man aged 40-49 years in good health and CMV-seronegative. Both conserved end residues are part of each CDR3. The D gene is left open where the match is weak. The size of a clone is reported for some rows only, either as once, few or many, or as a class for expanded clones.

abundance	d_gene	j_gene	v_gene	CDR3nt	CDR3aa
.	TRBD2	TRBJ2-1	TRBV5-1	TGCGCCAGCAGCTTGGCCGGGGCGGGAGCCTACAATGAGCAGTTCTTC	CASSLAGAGAYNEQFF
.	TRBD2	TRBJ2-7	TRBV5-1	TGCGCCAGCAGCTGGACTCTAGCGGGAGACTCCTACGAGCAGTACTTC	CASSWTLAGDSYEQYF
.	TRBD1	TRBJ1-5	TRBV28	TGTGCCAGCTTACCCTCCGGGACAGGGGGTGTGAAGCCCCAGCATTTT	CASLPSGTGGVKPQHF
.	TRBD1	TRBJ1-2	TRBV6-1	TGTGCCAGCAGGGTTCGGGACAGCGGCTATGGCTACACCTTC	CASRVRDSGYGYTF
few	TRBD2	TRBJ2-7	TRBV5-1	TGCGCCAGCAGCCCAGGACTAGCGGGGGGCAATCTCTACGAGCAGTACTTC	CASSPGLAGGNLYEQYF
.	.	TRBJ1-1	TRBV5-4	TGTGCCAGCAGCTTGAGAAGCCGGAACACTGAAGCTTTCTTT	CASSLRSRNTEAFF
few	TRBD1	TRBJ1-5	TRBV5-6	TGTGCCAGCAGCCTGACAGGGAAGTTCAAGCCCCAGCATTTT	CASSLTGKFKPQHF
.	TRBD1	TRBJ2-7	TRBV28	TGTGCCAGCAGTACCACCGGGACAGCAACATACGAGCAGTACTTC	CASSTTGTATYEQYF
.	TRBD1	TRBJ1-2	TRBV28	TGTGCCAGCAGGTCACAGGGGGCCATCTATGGCTACACCTTC	CASRSQGAIYGYTF
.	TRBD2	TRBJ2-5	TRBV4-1	TGCGCCAGCAGCCAACCGACTAGCGGGGGAACTGGGACCCAGTACTTC	CASSQPTSGGTGTQYF
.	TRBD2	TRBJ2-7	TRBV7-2	TGTGCCACCTCTGGGACTAGCGGCCCCTACGAGCAGTACTTC	CATSGTSGPYEQYF
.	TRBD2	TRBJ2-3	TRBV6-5	TGTGCCAGCAGTTACTCGACTAGCGGGAGTACAGATACGCAGTATTTT	CASSYSTSGSTDTQYF
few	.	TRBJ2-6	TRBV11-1	TGTGCCAGCAGCCTCAGTGGGAGTTCCTCTGGGGCCAACGTCCTGACTTTC	CASSLSGSSSGANVLTF
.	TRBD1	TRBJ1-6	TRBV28	TGTGCCAGCAGTTTATGGGTAGGGGGACAGGGCCTACGCTTT	CASSLWVGGQGLRF
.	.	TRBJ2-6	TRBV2	TGTGCCAGCAGTGATTACAGGCCCTCTGGGGCCAACGTCCTGACTTTC	CASSDYRPSGANVLTF
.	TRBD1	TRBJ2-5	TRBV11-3	TGTGCCAGCTTACGGACAGGCGAAGAGACCCAGTACTTC	CASLRTGEETQYF
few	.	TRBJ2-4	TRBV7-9	TGTGCCAGCAGCTCTTGGGGGGTCGGAAACATTCAGTACTTC	CASSSWGVGNIQYF
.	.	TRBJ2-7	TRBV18	TGTGCCAGCTCACCATTCGCTAGCGACTTATACGAGCAGTACTTC	CASSPFASDLYEQYF
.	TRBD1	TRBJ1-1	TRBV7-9	TGTGCCAGCATGACAGGGGTGAGCACTGAAGCTTTCTTT	CASMTGVSTEAFF
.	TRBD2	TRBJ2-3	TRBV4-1	TGCGCCAGCAGCCAACGCGGGGGGGGGAGCACAGATACGCAGTATTTT	CASSQRGGGSTDTQYF
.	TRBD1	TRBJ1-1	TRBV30	TGTGCCTGGGGGGGCGGGGTAGGGGGCAACATGAACACTGAAGCTTTCTTT	CAWGGGVGGNMNTEAFF
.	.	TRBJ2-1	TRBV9	TGTGCCAGCAGCTCCGGCGGGATGTCCTACAATGAGCAGTTCTTC	CASSSGGMSYNEQFF
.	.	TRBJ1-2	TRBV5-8	TGTGCCAGCAGCTTGATCAGTTTGGGGGGCTATGGCTACACCTTC	CASSLISLGGYGYTF
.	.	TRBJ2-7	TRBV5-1	TGCGCCAGCACCCCCGAGCGGGCCTTACGGGGGCAGTACTTC	CASTPERALRGQYF
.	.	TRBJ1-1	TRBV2	TGTGCCAGCAGTGTGGGGGCAAGAAGAGGAATGAACACTGAAGCTTTCTTT	CASSVGARRGMNTEAFF
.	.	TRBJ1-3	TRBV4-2	TGTGCCAGCAGCCAAGCAAGGGGCGAGAGGTCTGGAAACACCATATATTTT	CASSQARGERSGNTIYF
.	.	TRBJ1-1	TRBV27	TGTGCCAGCAGTTTATGGCAGGGTGGGATCATGAACACTGAAGCTTTCTTT	CASSLWQGGIMNTEAFF
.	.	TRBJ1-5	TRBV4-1	TGCGCCAGCAGCCAAGATTGGAGACGAGAGAATCAGCCCCAGCATTTT	CASSQDWRRENQPQHF
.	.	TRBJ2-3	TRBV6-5	TGTGCCAGCAGTTACTCGAAGAGCGAGACAGATACGCAGTATTTT	CASSYSKSETDTQYF
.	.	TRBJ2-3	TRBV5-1	TGCGCCAGCAGCTTGTCAGCGCCCGATACGCAGTATTTT	CASSLSAPDTQYF
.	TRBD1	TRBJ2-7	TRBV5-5	TGTGCCAGCAGCCAGGGACAGGGAGCCTTCTACGAGCAGTACTTC	CASSQGQGAFYEQYF
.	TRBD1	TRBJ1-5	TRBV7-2	TGTGCCAGCAGCGGCGGACAGGTCGGTCAGCCCCAGCATTTT	CASSGGQVGQPQHF
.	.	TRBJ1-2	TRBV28	TGTGCCAGCAGTTTCCTTACCGGGGGCTACACCTTC	CASSFLTGGYTF
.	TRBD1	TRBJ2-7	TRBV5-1	TGCGCCAGCAGCTTTGAACAGGGGGGCCCCTACGAGCAGTACTTC	CASSFEQGGPYEQYF
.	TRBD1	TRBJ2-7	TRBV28	TGTGCCAGCAGTTTAGCGGGAAGGGCAGGGGGCGACGAGCAGTACTTC	CASSLAGRAGGDEQYF
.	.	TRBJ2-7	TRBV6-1	TGTGCCAGCAGTGTGGGCAGAGCCTACGAGCAGTACTTC	CASSVGRAYEQYF
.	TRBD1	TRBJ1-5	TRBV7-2	TGTGCCAGCAGCCAGGGGGCGAGGCAGCCCCAGCATTTT	CASSQGARQPQHF
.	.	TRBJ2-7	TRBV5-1	TGCGCCAGCAGCCCTCGACAGGTTGGCGACGAGCAGTACTTC	CASSPRQVGDEQYF
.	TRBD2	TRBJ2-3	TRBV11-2	TGTGCCAGCAGCCAGGGAGGGCGTACAGATACGCAGTATTTT	CASSQGGRTDTQYF
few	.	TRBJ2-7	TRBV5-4	TGTGCCAGCAGCCTCCTCCCGGGGGAGGACGAGCAGTACTTC	CASSLLPGEDEQYF
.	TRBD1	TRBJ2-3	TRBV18	TGTGCCAGCGCCGAGGGGGCGCAGACAGATACGCAGTATTTT	CASAEGAQTDTQYF
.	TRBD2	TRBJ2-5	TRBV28	TGTGCCAGCAGTCCCGAGACTAGCGGGGCCCAAGAGACCCAGTACTTC	CASSPETSGAQETQYF
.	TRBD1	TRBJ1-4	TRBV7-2	TGTGCCAGCAGTCAGCCGGGACAGGGGTCTGAAAAACTGTTTTTT	CASSQPGQGSEKLFF
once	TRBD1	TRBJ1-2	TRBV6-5	TGTGCCAGCGCCGGGACAGGGAGGTATGGCTACACCTTC	CASAGTGRYGYTF
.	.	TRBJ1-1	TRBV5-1	TGCGCCAGCAGCCGGACAGAGTCAATGAACACTGAAGCTTTCTTT	CASSRTESMNTEAFF
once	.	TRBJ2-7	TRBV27	TGTGCCAGCAGTTTCCCAGAGGCCGGCGAGCAGTACTTC	CASSFPEAGEQYF
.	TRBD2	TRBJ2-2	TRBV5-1	TGCGCCAGCAGCGCCGCCGGGACTAGCGGGGGGGCCGGGGAGCTGTTTTTT	CASSAAGTSGGAGELFF
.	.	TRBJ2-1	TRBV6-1	TGTGCCAGCAGGGAGACTCCGGGCAATGAGCAGTTCTTC	CASRETPGNEQFF
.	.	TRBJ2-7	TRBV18	TGTGCCAGCTCACCCGAGGACGAGCAGTACTTC	CASSPEDEQYF
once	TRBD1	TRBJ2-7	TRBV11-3	TGTGCCAGCAGCTCCTGGACAGGGGAGTCCTACGAGCAGTACTTC	CASSSWTGESYEQYF
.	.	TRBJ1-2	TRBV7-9	TGTGCCAGCAGCCCTAGACCCCCACAGGGTCTCCCTAACTATGGCTACACCTTC	CASSPRPPQGLPNYGYTF
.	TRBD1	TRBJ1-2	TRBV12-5	TGTGCTAGTGGTTTAGGGACAGGGGACTTTTATGGCTACACCTTC	CASGLGTGDFYGYTF